This is a list of T cell receptor beta chains from one sample in a study of OX40 agonist ivuxolimab in advanced cancers. Profiling relied on immunoSEQ multiplex PCR, and the TCRdb table lists in-frame clones only, not all of them. The profile shows roughly 76,000 clones, about nine tenths of them singletons. Sequenced here: CD4+ or CD8+ T cells sorted from blood, sampled in a trial of the OX40 agonist ivuxolimab. These receptors were collected from an adult with an advanced solid tumor such as melanoma, head and neck, liver or kidney cancer. Both conserved end residues are part of each CDR3. A D gene is named only where the DNA matches it firmly. A row's size may be missing; if present it is once, few, many or a size class.

TRBJ1-3 TRBV6-6 . . TGTGCCAGCGCCAGCTCCTTTTCGACAGGAAACACCATATATTTT CASASSFSTGNTIYF
TRBJ2-7 TRBV9 . . TGTGCCAGCAGCGTAACCAGCGGGTCCTACGAGCAGTACTTC CASSVTSGSYEQYF
TRBJ1-1 TRBV27 . . TGTGCCAGCAGTTATGAGGGGCACACTGAAGCTTTCTTT CASSYEGHTEAFF
TRBJ2-2 TRBV29-1 . . TGCAGCGTTCCGGTCCCCACCGGGGAGCTGTTTTTT CSVPVPTGELFF
TRBJ2-7 TRBV6-5 . . TGTGCGACCTGGGCGGGAACGCAACGCTACGAGCAGTACTTC CATWAGTQRYEQYF
TRBJ2-3 TRBV27 . TRBD2 TGTGCCAGCAGTTTATCCCTAGGACTAGCGATCACAGATACGCAGTATTTT CASSLSLGLAITDTQYF
TRBJ1-1 TRBV10-3 . TRBD1 TGTGCCATCAGAAGACAGGGGGGGCTCACTGAAGCTTTCTTT CAIRRQGGLTEAFF
TRBJ2-7 TRBV9 . . TGTGCCAGCAGCGTAGCGGTCGGAACCTACGAGCAGTACTTC CASSVAVGTYEQYF
TRBJ2-1 TRBV9 . TRBD2 TGTGCCAGCAGCGTAGTAAGCGGGAGTCTCAATGAGCAGTTCTTC CASSVVSGSLNEQFF
TRBJ1-5 TRBV30 . . TGTGCCTGGAGTGTAAGTGCCGGGGGCAATCAGCCCCAGCATTTT CAWSVSAGGNQPQHF
TRBJ1-1 TRBV6-5 . TRBD1 TGTGCCATACGACAGGGGGCCGACACTGAAGCTTTCTTT CAIRQGADTEAFF
TRBJ2-1 TRBV7-2 once TRBD2 TGTGCCAGCAGCTTAGGCCTAGCGGGGGGGCATCGGGACAATGAGCAGTTCTTC CASSLGLAGGHRDNEQFF